The rows below give T cell receptor beta chains drawn from one sample of a study of OX40 agonist ivuxolimab in advanced cancers. Here immunoSEQ multiplex PCR was the method, and the copy in TCRdb shows in-frame clones only, minus some. The table has roughly 55,000 clones, 70% to 90% seen once. The sample consisted of CD4+ or CD8+ T cells sorted from blood, taken in a trial of the OX40 agonist ivuxolimab. Source of these receptors: an adult with an advanced solid tumor such as melanoma, head and neck, liver or kidney cancer. Each CDR3 is given with its conserved first and last residue. D genes are given only for firm matches. Size tells how often a clone was seen (once, few, many) or the class of an expanded clone, and some rows leave it out.

D gene	V gene	J gene	clone size	CDR3 length	CDR3 DNA	CDR3 protein
TRBD1	TRBV25-1	TRBJ2-7	NA	14	TGTGCCAGCAGTGACTACGGGACAGCCTACGAGCAGTACTTC	CASSDYGTAYEQYF
NA	TRBV11-3	TRBJ2-1	NA	15	TGTGCCAGCAGCGAAGTCAAGACAGGCTACAATGAGCAGTTCTTC	CASSEVKTGYNEQFF
TRBD2	TRBV2	TRBJ2-3	NA	18	TGTGCCAGCAGTGAATGGGAGAAGACGGGGGGGAGCACAGATACGCAGTATTTT	CASSEWEKTGGSTDTQYF
NA	TRBV5-1	TRBJ1-1	NA	13	TGCGCCAGCAGCTTGTACCGCAGCCAAGGAGCTTTCTTT	CASSLYRSQGAFF
NA	TRBV7-2	TRBJ2-5	NA	15	TGTGCCAGCAGCTTAGCGCGACAGGTTTTGAGAGAGCAGTACTTC	CASSLARQVLREQYF
NA	TRBV6-5	TRBJ1-5	NA	13	TGTGCCAGCAGTCCGGGGGGGGGTCAGCCCCAGCATTTT	CASSPGGGQPQHF
NA	TRBV18	TRBJ2-7	NA	14	TGTGCCAGCTCACCAGGCTCCGGGGGCAACGAGCAGTACTTC	CASSPGSGGNEQYF
TRBD2	TRBV13	TRBJ2-5	NA	17	TGTGCCAGCAGCTCCCCTTTTCCGGGACTAGCGGAGGAGACCCAGTACTTC	CASSSPFPGLAEETQYF
NA	TRBV27	TRBJ2-5	NA	13	TGTGCCAGCAGTTTGGCAGGGTGGGAGACCCAGTACTTC	CASSLAGWETQYF
TRBD1	TRBV27	TRBJ1-1	NA	14	TGTGCCAGCAGTATTGGACAGGCGAACACTGAAGCTTTCTTT	CASSIGQANTEAFF
NA	TRBV7-2	TRBJ1-1	NA	12	TGTGCCAGCAGCCTAGGGGGACTTGAAGCTTTCTTT	CASSLGGLEAFF
TRBD1	TRBV19	TRBJ1-4	NA	15	TGTGCCAGTAGTAGGGACAGTGCTTCCGGCGAAAAACTGTTTTTT	CASSRDSASGEKLFF
NA	TRBV5-1	TRBJ1-3	NA	16	TGCGCCAGCAGCTTTACAGGGATCCTCTTGGGAAACACCATATATTTT	CASSFTGILLGNTIYF
NA	TRBV7-3	TRBJ1-5	NA	15	TGTGCCAGCAGCTTACTAGGGTTTAGCAATCAGCCCCAGCATTTT	CASSLLGFSNQPQHF
NA	TRBV29-1	TRBJ2-1	NA	14	TGCAGCGTTGAATTATCGAACAGTTACAATGAGCAGTTCTTC	CSVELSNSYNEQFF
NA	TRBV6-5	TRBJ2-7	NA	14	TGTGCCAGCTCCCTTATCAGGACAGCCTACGAGCAGTACTTC	CASSLIRTAYEQYF
NA	TRBV7-2	TRBJ2-3	NA	16	TGTGCCAGCAGCTTATCCGTCCAGGAGTTCACAGATACGCAGTATTTT	CASSLSVQEFTDTQYF
NA	TRBV6-5	TRBJ1-1	NA	15	TGTGCCAGCAGACCACAGGGTTGGGTGAACACTGAAGCTTTCTTT	CASRPQGWVNTEAFF
TRBD1	TRBV9	TRBJ2-3	NA	16	TGTGCCAGCAGCGTAGGAGGGACAGGGGGCATGGATACGCAGTATTTT	CASSVGGTGGMDTQYF
NA	TRBV7-3	TRBJ1-1	NA	13	TGTGCCAGCAGCTTATCTGGGACATCGGGGGCTTTCTTT	CASSLSGTSGAFF
NA	TRBV5-1	TRBJ2-1	NA	14	TGCGCCAGCAGCTTGGTCAGGGGGGGCAATGAGCAGTTCTTC	CASSLVRGGNEQFF
NA	TRBV2	TRBJ1-1	NA	13	TGTGCCAGCAGACTACAGCCAAACACTGAAGCTTTCTTT	CASRLQPNTEAFF
NA	TRBV6-6	TRBJ1-1	NA	15	TGTGCCAGCAGGGCCCGGGCTACTCGGGACACTGAAGCTTTCTTT	CASRARATRDTEAFF
NA	TRBV11-2	TRBJ1-5	NA	14	TGTGCCAGCAGCTTAGGGGCAAGCAATCAGCCCCAGCATTTT	CASSLGASNQPQHF
NA	TRBV7-9	TRBJ2-6	NA	18	TGTGCCAGCAGCCCCTGGTCCAGGGGCCCTTCTGGGGCCAACGTCCTGACTTTC	CASSPWSRGPSGANVLTF
NA	TRBV5-1	TRBJ1-5	few	13	TGCGCCAGCAGCCCGGACGGCAATCAGCCCCAGCATTTT	CASSPDGNQPQHF
NA	TRBV27	TRBJ1-2	once	16	TGTGCCAGCTCTTTCAGACGGGATCTGTTGTTGAATGGCTACACCTTC	CASSFRRDLLLNGYTF
TRBD2	TRBV14	TRBJ2-7	once	14	TGTGCCAGCAGCCAAGATCGGACTAGAAGGGAGCAGTACTTC	CASSQDRTRREQYF
NA	TRBV6-6	TRBJ2-7	once	15	TGTGCCAGCAGCCCCTCCGAGACGCACAGCTACGAGCAGTACTTC	CASSPSETHSYEQYF
NA	TRBV25-1	TRBJ1-1	NA	16	TGTGCCAGCTCTCCTCGGGCGGGTATGGAGGGCACTGAAGCTTTCTTT	CASSPRAGMEGTEAFF
TRBD2	TRBV7-9	TRBJ2-7	NA	14	TGTGCCAGCAGCCGCCTAGCGGGGGGGCACGAGCAGTACTTC	CASSRLAGGHEQYF
TRBD1	TRBV10-3	TRBJ1-1	NA	12	TGTGCTTCCGGACAGGGCGGCACTGAAGCTTTCTTT	CASGQGGTEAFF
NA	TRBV7-8	TRBJ2-3	NA	15	TGTGCCAGCAGCGGTCCAGCCTATTACACAGATACGCAGTATTTT	CASSGPAYYTDTQYF
TRBD1	TRBV13	TRBJ1-6	few	15	TGTGCCAGCAGCTCCCGGACAGGGGGCGATTCACCCCTCCACTTT	CASSSRTGGDSPLHF
TRBD1	TRBV10-3	TRBJ2-7	once	15	TGTGCCATCAGTGAGTCTTATGGGACAGGCTACGAGCAGTACTTC	CAISESYGTGYEQYF
NA	TRBV6-1	TRBJ1-5	NA	14	TGTGCCAGCAGTGAGGGAGGGGGCAATCAGCCCCAGCATTTT	CASSEGGGNQPQHF
NA	TRBV15	TRBJ2-2	NA	14	TGTGCCACCAGCATCCCGGGGAACACCGGGGAGCTGTTTTTT	CATSIPGNTGELFF
NA	TRBV9	TRBJ2-2	NA	14	TGTGCCAGCACCCTAGGGGGGGGCACCGGGGAGCTGTTTTTT	CASTLGGGTGELFF
NA	TRBV11-2	TRBJ2-1	NA	11	TGTGCCAGCAGCCAAGGACTGGAGCAGTTCTTC	CASSQGLEQFF
NA	TRBV13	TRBJ2-3	NA	14	TGTGCCAGCAGCTCACCCCTACCCGCAGATACGCAGTATTTT	CASSSPLPADTQYF
NA	TRBV7-6	TRBJ1-3	NA	15	TGTGCCAGCAGCTTATCCCAGGGGAGGGGAAACACCATATATTTT	CASSLSQGRGNTIYF
NA	TRBV15	TRBJ2-5	NA	13	TGTGCCACCCGACACCTCCTACTTGAGACCCAGTACTTC	CATRHLLLETQYF
TRBD1	TRBV10-3	TRBJ2-7	NA	17	TGTGCCACCGAGGGAAGTAAAGGGACAGCCTACTCCTACGAGCAGTACTTC	CATEGSKGTAYSYEQYF
TRBD2	TRBV13	TRBJ2-7	NA	17	TGCGCCAGCAGCAGCGTTGAGGGTAGCGGGGTGGTGAACGAGCAGTACTTC	CASSSVEGSGVVNEQYF
NA	TRBV5-4	TRBJ2-7	NA	13	TGTGCCAGCAGTCCGGGGGAGTCCTACGAGCAGTACTTC	CASSPGESYEQYF
TRBD1	TRBV27	TRBJ2-7	many	15	TGTGCCAGCAGTTCTCTAGGACAGGGCTCCTACGAGCAGTACTTC	CASSSLGQGSYEQYF
TRBD1	TRBV18	TRBJ2-2	NA	16	TGTGCCAGCTCACCGAATGACAGGGTGAACACCGGGGAGCTGTTTTTT	CASSPNDRVNTGELFF
NA	TRBV4-1	TRBJ1-5	NA	18	TGCGCCAGCAGCCAAGATCCCCAGAGCCCGATTAGCAATCAGCCCCAGCATTTT	CASSQDPQSPISNQPQHF
NA	TRBV18	TRBJ1-5	NA	15	TGTGCCAGCTCACCAAGTTCGATTAGCAATCAGCCCCAGCATTTT	CASSPSSISNQPQHF
TRBD1	TRBV5-1	TRBJ2-7	few	13	TGCGCCAGCAGCGGGGGACAGGCCTACGAGCAGTACTTC	CASSGGQAYEQYF
TRBD1	TRBV5-6	TRBJ2-7	NA	14	TGTGCCAGCAGCTCCGGGACAGGGACCTACGAGCAGTACTTC	CASSSGTGTYEQYF
NA	TRBV4-2	TRBJ2-1	NA	14	TGTGCCAGCAGCCCCCGGCTAGCGTTCAATGAGCAGTTCTTC	CASSPRLAFNEQFF
NA	TRBV4-1	TRBJ1-4	NA	16	TGCGCCAGCAGCCAAGGGGCAGGAGCCCTCAATGAAAAACTGTTTTTT	CASSQGAGALNEKLFF
NA	TRBV25-1	TRBJ1-1	NA	18	TGTGCCAGCAGTGAATTGAGATCTTTCGGGCAGAGTAACACTGAAGCTTTCTTT	CASSELRSFGQSNTEAFF
NA	TRBV6-1	TRBJ1-1	NA	10	TGTGCCAGCAGTTACACTGAAGCTTTCTTT	CASSYTEAFF
NA	TRBV10-3	TRBJ1-6	few	16	TGTGCCATCAGTGAAGAGCAGCTCCCTTATAATTCACCCCTCCACTTT	CAISEEQLPYNSPLHF